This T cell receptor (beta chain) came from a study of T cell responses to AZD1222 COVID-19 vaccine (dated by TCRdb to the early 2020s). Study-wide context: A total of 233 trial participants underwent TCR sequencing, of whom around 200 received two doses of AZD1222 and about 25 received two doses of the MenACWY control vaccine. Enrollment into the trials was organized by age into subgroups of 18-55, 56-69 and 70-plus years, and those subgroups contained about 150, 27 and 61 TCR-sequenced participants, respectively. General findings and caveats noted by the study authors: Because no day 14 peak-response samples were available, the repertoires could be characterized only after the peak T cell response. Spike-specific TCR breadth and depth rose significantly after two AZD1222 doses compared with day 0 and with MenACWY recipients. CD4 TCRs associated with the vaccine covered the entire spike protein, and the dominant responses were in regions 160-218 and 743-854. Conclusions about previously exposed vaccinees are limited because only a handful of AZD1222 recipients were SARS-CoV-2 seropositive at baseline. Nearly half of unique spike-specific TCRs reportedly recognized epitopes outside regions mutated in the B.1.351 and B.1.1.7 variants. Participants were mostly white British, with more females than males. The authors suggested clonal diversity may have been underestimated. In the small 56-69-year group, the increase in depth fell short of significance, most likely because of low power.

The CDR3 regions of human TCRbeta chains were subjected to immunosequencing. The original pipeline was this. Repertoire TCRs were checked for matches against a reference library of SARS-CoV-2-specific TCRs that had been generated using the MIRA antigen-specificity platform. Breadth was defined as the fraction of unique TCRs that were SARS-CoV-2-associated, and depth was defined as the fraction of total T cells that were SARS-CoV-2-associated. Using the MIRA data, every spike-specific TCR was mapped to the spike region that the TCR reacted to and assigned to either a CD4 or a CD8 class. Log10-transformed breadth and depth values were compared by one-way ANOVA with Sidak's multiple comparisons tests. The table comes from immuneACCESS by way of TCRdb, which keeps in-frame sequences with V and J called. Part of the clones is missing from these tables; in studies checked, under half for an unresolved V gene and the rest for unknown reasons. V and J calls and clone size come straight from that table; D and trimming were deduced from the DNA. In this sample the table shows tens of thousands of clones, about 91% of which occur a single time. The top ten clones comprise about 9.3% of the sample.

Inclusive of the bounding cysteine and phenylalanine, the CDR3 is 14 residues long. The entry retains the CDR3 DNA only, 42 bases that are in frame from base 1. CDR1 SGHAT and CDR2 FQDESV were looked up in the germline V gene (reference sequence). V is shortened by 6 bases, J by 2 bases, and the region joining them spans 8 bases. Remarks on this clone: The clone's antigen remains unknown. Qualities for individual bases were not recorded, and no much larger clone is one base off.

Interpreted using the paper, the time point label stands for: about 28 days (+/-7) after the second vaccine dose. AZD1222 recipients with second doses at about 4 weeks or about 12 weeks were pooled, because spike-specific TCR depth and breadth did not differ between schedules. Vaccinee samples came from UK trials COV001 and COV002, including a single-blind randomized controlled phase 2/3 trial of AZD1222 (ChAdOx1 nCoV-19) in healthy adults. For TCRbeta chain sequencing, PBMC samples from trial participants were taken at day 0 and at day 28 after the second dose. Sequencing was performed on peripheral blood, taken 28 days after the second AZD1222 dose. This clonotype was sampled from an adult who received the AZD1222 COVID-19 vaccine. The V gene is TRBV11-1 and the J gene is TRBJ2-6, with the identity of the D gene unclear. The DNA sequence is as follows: TGTGCCAGCAGTAGAATTGCTGGGGCCAACGTCCTGACTTTC. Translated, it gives CASSRIAGANVLTF.